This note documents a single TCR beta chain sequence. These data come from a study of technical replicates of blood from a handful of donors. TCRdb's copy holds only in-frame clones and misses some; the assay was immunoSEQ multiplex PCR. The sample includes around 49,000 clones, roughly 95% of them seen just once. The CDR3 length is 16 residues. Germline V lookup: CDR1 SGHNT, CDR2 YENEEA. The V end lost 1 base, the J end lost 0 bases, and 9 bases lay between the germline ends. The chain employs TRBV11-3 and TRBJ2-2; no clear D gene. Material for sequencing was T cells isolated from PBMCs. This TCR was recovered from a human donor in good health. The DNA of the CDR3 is TGTGCCAGCAGCTTAGCAGACATAGCGAACACCGGGGAGCTGTTTTTT. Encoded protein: CASSLADIANTGELFF.